This T cell receptor beta chain is drawn from a study of shared clonotypes between healthy human individuals. TCRdb's copy holds only in-frame clones and misses some; the assay was immunoSEQ multiplex PCR. There are millions of clones in the sample; 95% occur only once, and more than 0.1% lies in the top ten. The CDR3 has 15 amino acids. The V segment lost 3 bases and the J segment 2 bases; nucleotides outside the gene matches: 5. In germline, CDR1 is SGHRS, CDR2 YFSETQ. Specimen: naive CD4+ T cells sorted from blood. Described subset: CD45RA+ positively selected. The chain links TRBV5-1 to TRBJ2-3; 8 nucleotides line up with TRBD1. The source of this sequence is a man younger than 35 in good health. Here the CDR3 reads CASSWGQAITDTQYF. In DNA, the CDR3 is TGCGCCAGCAGCTGGGGACAGGCGATCACAGATACGCAGTATTTT.